Listed here are 12 T cell receptor beta chains from one sample, sequenced in a study of T-cell reconstitution after alpha-beta-depleted transplantation in children. A TCRbeta library incorporating unique molecular identifiers was prepared. MiXCR was run by TCRdb on the PCR reads, yielding one entry per CDR3 protein. In the table there are approximately 350,000 distinct CDR3 sequences, 15% to 20% of which are singletons. The sample consisted of PBMCs, mostly from graft donor cells, taken 360 days after TCRalphabeta/CD19-depleted stem cell transplant. The receptors shown here come from a male patient aged 2-15 years who had a stem cell transplant for acute lymphoblastic leukemia, so the T cells may come from the graft donor.

This clonotype was counted between two and nine times. The V call is TRBV20-1, the J call TRBJ2-7; no clear D. The V end lost 5 bases, the J end lost 4 bases, and 21 bases lay between the germline ends. The CDR3 has 15 residues. The germline V gene has CDR1 DFQATT and CDR2 SNEGSKA (reference sequence). In DNA, the CDR3 is TGCAGTGCTTCCTATCTTGGGGTGGGGTTATACGAGCAGTACTTC. Protein: CSASYLGVGLYEQYF.

This clonotype was seen many times. The chain recombines TRBV28 with TRBJ2-5; 11 nucleotides line up with TRBD2. Germline trimming cut 6 bases from V and 5 bases from J; bases unmatched to any gene: 5. The CDR3 is made up of 14 amino acids. The germline CDR1 and CDR2 sequences are MDHEN and SYDVKM. The chain's CDR3 is CASRATSGIETQYF. The CDR3 nucleotides are TGTGCCAGCAGGGCGACTAGCGGGATTGAGACCCAGTACTTC.

The chain is built from TRBV12-3 or TRBV12-4 and TRBJ1-1; 7 bases are shared with TRBD1. The ends lost 2 bases at V and 8 bases at J; junction bases unmatched: 14. This CDR3 contains 16 residues. CDR3 nucleotide sequence: TGTGCCAGCAGTTTACGTGGGCCGGGACAGATAAGAGAAGCTTTCTTT. It codes for CASSLRGPGQIREAFF.

With respect to this clonotype: Given a much more abundant clone one base away, this may be a read error. The chain employs TRBV7-9 and TRBJ1-1; perhaps TRBD1 as D (5 bases). CDR3 size: 12 residues. CDR1 and CDR2 from the germline V gene are SEHNR and FQNEAQ (reference sequence). Trimming cost V 1 base and J 7 bases, with 7 bases left between them. Here the CDR3 DNA reads TGTGCCAGCAGCTTAGAGGGGAATGAAGCTTTCTTT. This translates into CASSLEGNEAFF.

This chain uses TRBV4-3 with TRBJ1-2, with 7 bases that match TRBD1. The germline V gene has CDR1 LGHNA and CDR2 YSLEER. This CDR3 region has 16 residues. With 0 bases clipped from V and 3 bases from J, the junction kept 7 bases outside the gene matches. This CDR3 is CASSQDLGQVYYGYTF. Written as DNA, the CDR3 is TGCGCCAGCAGCCAAGATCTTGGACAGGTTTACTATGGCTACACCTTC.

The gene calls are TRBV12-3 or TRBV12-4 and TRBJ2-7, with D uncertain. V was cut by 1 base and J by 4 bases, with 17 bases left in between. The CDR3 extends over 16 amino acids. The chain's CDR3 is CASSLESLKPTYEQYF. CDR3 bases: TGTGCCAGCAGTTTAGAAAGCCTAAAGCCTACTTACGAGCAGTACTTC.

This clonotype appeared many times. This rearrangement joins TRBV3-1 to TRBJ2-6; tentative D call: TRBD2 (5 bases). CDR3 length: 15 amino acids. Between the trimmed V and J ends, which lost 1 base and 2 bases, there was a span of 6 bases. CDR1 and CDR2 from the germline V gene are LGHDT and YNNKEL (reference sequence). The CDR3 reads CASSQGGAGANVLTF. In DNA form, the CDR3 reads TGTGCCAGCAGCCAAGGGGGAGCTGGGGCCAACGTCCTGACTTTC.

V usage is TRBV5-8 and J usage is TRBJ2-5; D is unclear. The germline V gene has CDR1 SGHTS and CDR2 YDEGEE. V shed 2 bases and J shed 7 bases, with 24 bases lying between them. The CDR3 loop spans 17 amino acids. CDR3 bases: TGTGCCAGCAGCTTTCGGGTCCGAACCGTCTTCATATGGACCCAGTACTTC. Residues: CASSFRVRTVFIWTQYF.

The sample holds many counts of this clonotype. The V call is TRBV20-1, the J call TRBJ2-2; no reliable D call. CDR3 length: 13 residues. The V end lost 3 bases, the J end lost 0 bases, and 5 bases lay between the germline ends. Germline CDR1 DFQATT, CDR2 SNEGSKA (reference sequence). DNA for the CDR3: TGCAGTGCTAGCGGAACGAACACCGGGGAGCTGTTTTTT. As protein: CSASGTNTGELFF.

The chain employs TRBV12-3 or TRBV12-4 and TRBJ1-2, with D uncertain. Deletions cut 5 bases from V and 1 base from J, with 11 bases between. CDR3 size: 14 residues. CDR3 in DNA: TGTGCCAGCAGTCCGTCGGACTTTAACTATGGCTACACCTTC. Its translation: CASSPSDFNYGYTF.

V and J are TRBV12-3 or TRBV12-4 and TRBJ2-3; tentative D call: TRBD2 (5 bases). V gave up 7 bases and J gave up 3 bases, with 14 bases separating them. The CDR3 has 14 amino acids. This chain's CDR3 is CASKLGRRTDTQYF. The CDR3 DNA sequence: TGTGCCAGCAAACTGGGCCGGAGGACAGATACGCAGTATTTT.

The CDR3 DNA is TGTGCCACCAGCAGAGATCCCACAGGCGAGCAGTACTTC. Translated: CATSRDPTGEQYF. This rearrangement joins TRBV15 to TRBJ2-7; possibly TRBD1 for D (5 bases). CDR3 length: 13 residues. V lost 0 bases and J lost 6, with 9 bases in between. Germline loops: CDR1 LNHNV, CDR2 YYDKDF (reference sequence). The full variable domain, completed using reference TRBV15 and TRBJ2-7, is DAMVIQNPRYQVTQFGKPVTLSCSQTLNHNVMYWYQQKSSQAPKLLFHYYDKDFNNEADTPDNFQSRRPNTSFCFLDIRSPGLGDTAMYLCATSRDPTGEQYFGPGTRLTVT.